The 18 T cell receptor beta chains given below trace back to one sample, sequenced in a study of OX40 agonist ivuxolimab in advanced cancers. The assay was immunoSEQ multiplex PCR, and TCRdb's table has in-frame clones only and misses some. The sample shows about 72,000 clones, 88% of them seen only once. The sample was CD4+ or CD8+ T cells sorted from blood, taken in a trial of the OX40 agonist ivuxolimab. The receptors shown here come from an adult with an advanced solid tumor such as melanoma, head and neck, liver or kidney cancer.

This clone appeared a few times. This sequence joins TRBV7-2 and TRBJ1-5; 9 bases fit TRBD1. This CDR3 is built from 14 residues. Germline-derived CDR1 and CDR2 are SGHTA and FQGNSA. V lost 5 bases, J lost 2 bases, and 1 base stayed unmatched. The CDR3: CASSRTGGNQPQHF. CDR3 DNA: TGTGCCAGCAGCCGGACAGGGGGCAATCAGCCCCAGCATTTT. Full variable domain (rest looked up from reference TRBV7-2 and TRBJ1-5): GAGVSQSPSNKVTEKGKDVELRCDPISGHTALYWYRQSLGQGLEFLIYFQGNSAPDKSGLPSDRFSAERTGGSVSTLTIQRTQQEDSAVYLCASSRTGGNQPQHFGDGTRLSIL.

CDR3 residues: CASSLTASDTQYF. The CDR3 DNA follows: TGTGCCAGCAGCTTAACAGCCTCAGATACGCAGTATTTT. The genes are TRBV5-4 and TRBJ2-3; D is unclear. The CDR3 length is 13 residues. Germline values: CDR1 SGHNT, CDR2 YYREEE (reference sequence). V was clipped by 2 bases and J by 4 bases, with 8 bases between them.

This clone has more than one count but fewer than ten. The chain joins TRBV7-6 to TRBJ2-1, with 9 bases lining up with TRBD2. Germline V CDR1 and CDR2: SGHVS, FNYEAQ. The CDR3 is made up of 15 amino acids. The V segment lost 1 base and the J segment 9 bases; nucleotides outside the gene matches: 7. CDR3 sequence (DNA): TGTGCCAGCAGCTTAGGCGGGAGGGCCCCTAGTGAGCAGTTCTTC. Residues: CASSLGGRAPSEQFF.

The V gene is TRBV7-2, the J gene TRBJ2-4, with 8 positions matching TRBD1. CDR3 length: 16 residues. Germline CDR1 SGHTA, CDR2 FQGNSA. V lost 5 bases to trimming and J lost 3 bases; unmatched junction nucleotides: 9. The CDR3 nucleotides are TGTGCCAGCAGCAAGACAGGGGTGGGTGTCAAAAACATTCAGTACTTC. This encodes CASSKTGVGVKNIQYF.

The rearrangement joins TRBV10-3 to TRBJ2-3; 10 positions match TRBD1. Per germline, CDR1 ENHRY and CDR2 SYGVKD. The CDR3 is 14 amino acids. V shed 3 bases, J shed 8 bases, and the junction held 5 bases outside the gene matches. CDR3 sequence (DNA): TGTGCCATCAGTGACGGACAGGGGGGGTCTACGCAGTATTTT. It is translated as CAISDGQGGSTQYF.

The chain links TRBV7-9 to TRBJ1-4; D is undetermined. V gave up 5 bases and J gave up 8 bases, with 9 bases separating them. CDR3 size: 12 residues. Germline V lookup: CDR1 SEHNR, CDR2 FQNEAQ (reference sequence). The CDR3 loop is CASSLVGEKLFF. The DNA for the CDR3 is TGTGCCAGCAGCCTTGTAGGGGAAAAACTGTTTTTT. The full variable domain, completed using reference TRBV7-9 and TRBJ1-4, is DTGVSQNPRHKITKRGQNVTFRCDPISEHNRLYWYRQTLGQGPEFLTYFQNEAQLEKSRLLSDRFSAERPKGSFSTLEIQRTEQGDSAMYLCASSLVGEKLFFGSGTQLSVL.

The rearrangement uses TRBV19 and TRBJ1-2, with D perhaps TRBD1 (6 bases). CDR1 is LNHDA and CDR2 is SQIVND in the germline V gene (reference sequence). This CDR3 has 12 amino acids. V lost 5 bases and J lost 9, with 13 bases in between. CDR3 in DNA: TGTGCCAGTAGTCCACAGACAGGACGCTACACCTTC. This encodes CASSPQTGRYTF.

The V gene is TRBV12-5, the J gene TRBJ2-3; the D gene could be TRBD1 or TRBD2 (5 bases each). Per the germline V gene, CDR1 is LGHNT and CDR2 is FRNRAP. There are 15 residues in the CDR3. V was pared by 2 bases and J by 6 bases, with 15 bases between. This CDR3 is CASGLQGPWADTQYF. CDR3 bases: TGTGCTAGTGGTTTGCAGGGACCCTGGGCGGATACGCAGTATTTT.

The chain links TRBV16 to TRBJ1-6; D remains unclear. The V end was cut by 0 bases, the J end by 14 bases, with 14 bases between. CDR3 length equals 14 residues. Germline V gives CDR1 KGHSY, CDR2 FQNENV. The CDR3 nucleotides are TGTGCCAGCAGCCAATCGGGCGGAAAAGTCACCCTCCACTTT. This translates into CASSQSGGKVTLHF. Variable domain in full (rest from reference TRBV16 and TRBJ1-6): GEEVAQTPKHLVRGEGQKAKLYCAPIKGHSYVFWYQQVLKNEFKFLISFQNENVFDETGMPKERFSAKCLPNSPCSLEIQATKLEDSAVYFCASSQSGGKVTLHFGNGTRLTVT.

The genes are TRBV2 and TRBJ2-3; 7 bases map to TRBD1. In germline, CDR1 is SNHLY, CDR2 FYNNEI. This CDR3 is built from 15 residues. Trimming took 5 bases from V and 2 from J; bases not matched to a gene: 7. CDR3 loop: CASSTRQGFTDTQYF. CDR3 DNA sequence: TGTGCCAGCAGTACCCGACAGGGTTTCACAGATACGCAGTATTTT.

The gene calls are TRBV5-1 and TRBJ1-6; maybe TRBD1 (6 bases). Germline V gives CDR1 SGHRS, CDR2 YFSETQ. V gave up 4 bases and J gave up 5 bases, with 19 bases separating them. The CDR3 totals 17 residues. The DNA of the CDR3 is TGCGCCAGCAGCCCGGGCCCCGGGACAACCGATAATTCACCCCTCCACTTT. This translates into CASSPGPGTTDNSPLHF.

The rearrangement links TRBV7-3 to TRBJ2-5, with D perhaps matching TRBD2 (5 bases). Trimming left V 2 bases short and J 5 bases short, with 6 bases between. The V gene's germline CDR1 is SGHTA and CDR2 FQGTGA. CDR3 size: 12 residues. The CDR3 is CASSLSGETQYF. The CDR3 nucleotides are TGTGCCAGCAGCTTATCGGGGGAGACCCAGTACTTC.

The rearrangement joins TRBV7-2 to TRBJ2-1; D is possibly TRBD2 (6 bases). V shed 1 base and J shed 8 bases, with 12 bases lying between them. Germline V gene data show CDR1 as SGHTA and CDR2 as FQGNSA. This CDR3 comprises 14 residues. CDR3 coding DNA: TGTGCCAGCAGCTTAGGTTGGACTACGGATGAGCAGTTCTTC. It specifies CASSLGWTTDEQFF.

DNA of the CDR3: TGTGCCAGCAGCTCCGGGGGCTACGAGCAGTACTTC. Its translation: CASSSGGYEQYF. V usage is TRBV5-6 and J usage is TRBJ2-7; possibly TRBD2 for D (6 bases). Germline CDR1 reads SGHDT; CDR2 reads YYEEEE. V lost 3 bases and J lost 3, with 7 bases in between. The CDR3 consists of 12 residues.

The V and J genes are TRBV28 and TRBJ2-7; D is uncertain. Looked up from germline, CDR1 is MDHEN and CDR2 is SYDVKM. CDR3 length: 17 residues. Trimming took 6 bases from V and 3 from J, leaving 24 bases between them. This chain's CDR3 is CASRYGNLRANFYEQYF. CDR3 coding DNA: TGTGCCAGCAGATATGGAAATTTAAGGGCCAACTTCTACGAGCAGTACTTC.

The CDR3 region is CATSRDGGARTQYF. The CDR3 coding sequence is TGTGCCACCAGCAGAGATGGTGGTGCTCGGACCCAGTACTTC. This chain joins TRBV15 and TRBJ2-5, with unresolved D. The length of the CDR3 is 14 residues. The germline gives CDR1 LNHNV, CDR2 YYDKDF (reference sequence). The V end was cut by 0 bases, the J end by 7 bases, with 12 bases between.

This clone was seen once. At one of its ends the junction is not consistent with the germline gene, which may arise from a read error. The chain joins TRBV5-1 to TRBJ2-7, with D tentatively TRBD1 or TRBD2 (5 bases each). Germline CDR1 and CDR2: SGHRS and YFSETQ. The CDR3 spans 16 residues. In DNA, the CDR3 is TGCGCCAGCAGTTTGGTGGCCGGGACCGGGACCTACGAGCAGTACTTC. Translating it yields CASSLVAGTGTYEQYF.

The gene calls are TRBV5-1 and TRBJ1-4; no reliable D call. CDR3 length equals 14 residues. V dropped 5 bases and J dropped 10 bases, with 18 bases sitting between them. Germline CDR1 reads SGHRS; CDR2 reads YFSETQ. The CDR3 here is CASRPEGQEVKLFF. The CDR3 bases are TGCGCCAGCAGACCGGAAGGGCAAGAAGTAAAACTGTTTTTT.